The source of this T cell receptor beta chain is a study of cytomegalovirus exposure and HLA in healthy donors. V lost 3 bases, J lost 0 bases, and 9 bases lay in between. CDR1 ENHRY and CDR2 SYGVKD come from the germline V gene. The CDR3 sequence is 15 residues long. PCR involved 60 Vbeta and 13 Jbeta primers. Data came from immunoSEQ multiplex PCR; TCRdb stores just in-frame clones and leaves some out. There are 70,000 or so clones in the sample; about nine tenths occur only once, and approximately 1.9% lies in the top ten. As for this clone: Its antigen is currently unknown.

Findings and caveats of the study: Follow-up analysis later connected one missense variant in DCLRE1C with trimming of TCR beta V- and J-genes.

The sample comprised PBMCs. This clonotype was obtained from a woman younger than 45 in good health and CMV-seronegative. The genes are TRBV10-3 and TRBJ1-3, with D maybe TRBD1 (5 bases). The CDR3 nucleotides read TGTGCCATCAGTGACGGGACTCCCTCTGGAAACACCATATATTTT. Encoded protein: CAISDGTPSGNTIYF.